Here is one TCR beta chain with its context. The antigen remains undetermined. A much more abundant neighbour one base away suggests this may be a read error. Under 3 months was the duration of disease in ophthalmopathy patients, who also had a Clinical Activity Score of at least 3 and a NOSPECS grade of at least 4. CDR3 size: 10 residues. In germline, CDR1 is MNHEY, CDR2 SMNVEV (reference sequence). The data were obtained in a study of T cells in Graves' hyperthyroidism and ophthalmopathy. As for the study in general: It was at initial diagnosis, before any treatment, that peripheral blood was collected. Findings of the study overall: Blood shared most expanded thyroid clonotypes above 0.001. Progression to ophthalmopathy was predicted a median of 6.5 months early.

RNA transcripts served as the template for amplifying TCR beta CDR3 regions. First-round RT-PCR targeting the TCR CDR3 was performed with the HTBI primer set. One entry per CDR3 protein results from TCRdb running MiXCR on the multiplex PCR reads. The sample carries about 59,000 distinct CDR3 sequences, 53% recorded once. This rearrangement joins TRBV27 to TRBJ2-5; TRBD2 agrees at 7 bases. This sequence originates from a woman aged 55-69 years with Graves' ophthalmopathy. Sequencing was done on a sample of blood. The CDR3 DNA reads TGTGCCAGCGGGGGGGAGACCCAGCACTTC. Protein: CASGGETQHF.